These 4 T cell receptor beta chains originate from one sample sequenced in a study of beta chain features in type 1 diabetes. The authors reverse transcribed all of the isolated RNA, so sequencing captured expressed TCRB transcripts. Here immunoSEQ multiplex PCR was the method, and the copy in TCRdb shows in-frame clones only, minus some. The data contain fewer than 900,000 clones, 15% to 20% of them singletons. The sample was naive CD4+ T cells from blood. These receptors originate from a young woman in good health.

Only a few counts were recorded for this clone. The rearrangement links TRBV9 to TRBJ2-7; TRBD1 agrees at 8 bases. The CDR3 totals 15 residues. V was clipped by 2 bases and J by 5 bases; unmatched bases: 9. CDR1 is SGDLS and CDR2 is YYNGEE in the germline V gene. CDR3 protein: CASSVSPDRAHEQYF. For the CDR3, the DNA is TGTGCCAGCAGCGTGTCCCCGGACAGGGCCCACGAGCAGTACTTC.

On this clone: The sample has other DNA sequences that encode this CDR3 too. CDR3: CASRTSGSSDTQYF. DNA for the CDR3: TGTGCCAGCAGGACTAGCGGGAGTTCAGATACGCAGTATTTT. This sequence joins TRBV28 and TRBJ2-3; the match to TRBD2 covers 12 bases. Germline CDR1 MDHEN, CDR2 SYDVKM. V lost 6 bases and J lost 4; bases outside the gene matches: 2. The CDR3 has 14 residues.

V is TRBV4-3 and J is TRBJ2-3, with D perhaps being TRBD1 or TRBD2 (5 bases each). CDR1 and CDR2 from the germline V gene are LGHNA and YSLEER. There are 19 residues in the CDR3. V lost 0 bases, J lost 1 base, and 20 bases lay in between. CDR3 sequence: CASSQDQGLVSDRTDTQYF. For the CDR3, the DNA is TGCGCCAGCAGCCAAGATCAGGGCCTGGTTAGCGACCGCACAGATACGCAGTATTTT.

This clone was seen more than once but under ten times. The CDR3 sequence is CATSRDHSNTEAFF. The CDR3 bases are TGTGCCACCAGCAGAGATCACAGCAACACTGAAGCTTTCTTT. The rearrangement uses TRBV15 and TRBJ1-1; no firm D call. Germline-derived CDR1 and CDR2 are LNHNV and YYDKDF (reference sequence). The CDR3 has 14 amino acids. V was shortened by 0 bases and J by 2 bases, with 7 bases between the two germline ends. Full variable domain (outside the CDR3, taken from reference TRBV15 and TRBJ1-1): DAMVIQNPRYQVTQFGKPVTLSCSQTLNHNVMYWYQQKSSQAPKLLFHYYDKDFNNEADTPDNFQSRRPNTSFCFLDIRSPGLGDTAMYLCATSRDHSNTEAFFGQGTRLTVV.